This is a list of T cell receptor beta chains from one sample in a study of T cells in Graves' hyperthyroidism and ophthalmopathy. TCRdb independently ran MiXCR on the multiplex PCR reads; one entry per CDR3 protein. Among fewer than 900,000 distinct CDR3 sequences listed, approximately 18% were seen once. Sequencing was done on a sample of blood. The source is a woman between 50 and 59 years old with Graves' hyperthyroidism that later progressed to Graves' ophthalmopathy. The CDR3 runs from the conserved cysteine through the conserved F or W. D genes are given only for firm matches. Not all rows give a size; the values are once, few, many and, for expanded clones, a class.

CDR3 protein: CASSPGGGRSTEAFF; CDR3 DNA: TGTGCCAGCAGCCCAGGTGGGGGAAGGAGCACTGAAGCTTTCTTT; clone size: many; D gene: NA; V gene: TRBV11-3; J gene: TRBJ1-1
CDR3 protein: CASSPYFSTRPVGTDTQYF; CDR3 DNA: TGTGCCAGCAGCCCCTATTTTTCGACCCGGCCGGTTGGTACAGATACGCAGTATTTT; clone size: many; D gene: NA; V gene: TRBV3-1; J gene: TRBJ2-3
CDR3 protein: CASSQAGRAGSYEQYF; CDR3 DNA: TGCGCCAGCAGCCAAGCGGGGAGGGCAGGGTCGTACGAGCAGTACTTC; clone size: NA; D gene: TRBD2; V gene: TRBV4-1; J gene: TRBJ2-7
CDR3 protein: CASSPGPDRGEAFF; CDR3 DNA: TGCGCCAGCAGCCCGGGCCCAGACAGGGGTGAAGCTTTCTTT; clone size: many; D gene: TRBD1; V gene: TRBV5-1; J gene: TRBJ1-1
CDR3 protein: CSARRTSGGENEQFF; CDR3 DNA: TGCAGTGCTAGACGGACTAGCGGGGGGGAAAATGAGCAGTTCTTC; clone size: many; D gene: TRBD2; V gene: TRBV20-1; J gene: TRBJ2-1
CDR3 protein: CASGLVLAGGRWNEQFF; CDR3 DNA: TGTGCTAGTGGTTTGGTACTAGCGGGGGGGCGGTGGAATGAGCAGTTCTTC; clone size: few; D gene: TRBD2; V gene: TRBV12-5; J gene: TRBJ2-1
CDR3 protein: CSVEDPAGSNSYEQYF; CDR3 DNA: TGCAGCGTTGAAGATCCCGCAGGGAGTAATTCCTACGAGCAGTACTTC; clone size: many; D gene: NA; V gene: TRBV29-1; J gene: TRBJ2-7
CDR3 protein: CSARDIGRINEKLFF; CDR3 DNA: TGCAGTGCTAGAGATATCGGACGGATTAATGAAAAACTGTTTTTT; clone size: NA; D gene: NA; V gene: TRBV20-1; J gene: TRBJ1-4
CDR3 protein: CASSYGGRDNEKLFF; CDR3 DNA: TGTGCCAGCAGTTACGGGGGGCGGGATAATGAAAAACTGTTTTTT; clone size: NA; D gene: NA; V gene: TRBV6-5; J gene: TRBJ1-4
CDR3 protein: CASSSRLVGDTQYF; CDR3 DNA: TGCGCCAGCAGCTCCAGACTAGTTGGAGATACGCAGTATTTT; clone size: many; D gene: NA; V gene: TRBV5-1; J gene: TRBJ2-3
CDR3 protein: CSARDLYAGRSTDTQYF; CDR3 DNA: TGCAGTGCTAGAGATCTCTACGCGGGGAGGAGCACAGATACGCAGTATTTT; clone size: once; D gene: NA; V gene: TRBV20-1; J gene: TRBJ2-3
CDR3 protein: CASSSRSHRDEQFF; CDR3 DNA: TGTGCCAGCAGCTCTCGGTCCCATAGGGATGAGCAGTTCTTC; clone size: many; D gene: NA; V gene: TRBV11-2; J gene: TRBJ2-1
CDR3 protein: CASSQDPTLPQHF; CDR3 DNA: TGCGCCAGCAGCCAAGACCCGACTCTGCCCCAGCATTTT; clone size: few; D gene: NA; V gene: TRBV4-1; J gene: TRBJ1-5
CDR3 protein: CASSSPTGDYEQYF; CDR3 DNA: TGCGCCAGCAGCTCCCCGACAGGGGACTACGAGCAGTACTTC; clone size: few; D gene: TRBD1; V gene: TRBV5-1; J gene: TRBJ2-7
CDR3 protein: CASSVQGANEQFF; CDR3 DNA: TGTGCCAGCAGCGTACAGGGGGCCAATGAGCAGTTCTTC; clone size: few; D gene: TRBD1; V gene: TRBV9; J gene: TRBJ2-1
CDR3 protein: CASSVDPGDNGYGYTF; CDR3 DNA: TGTGCCAGCAGCGTAGACCCCGGGGACAACGGGTATGGCTACACCTTC; clone size: NA; D gene: NA; V gene: TRBV9; J gene: TRBJ1-2
CDR3 protein: CASSSPPSPETQYF; CDR3 DNA: TGTGCCAGCAGTTCTCCTCCTTCCCCGGAGACCCAGTACTTC; clone size: NA; D gene: NA; V gene: TRBV6-1; J gene: TRBJ2-5